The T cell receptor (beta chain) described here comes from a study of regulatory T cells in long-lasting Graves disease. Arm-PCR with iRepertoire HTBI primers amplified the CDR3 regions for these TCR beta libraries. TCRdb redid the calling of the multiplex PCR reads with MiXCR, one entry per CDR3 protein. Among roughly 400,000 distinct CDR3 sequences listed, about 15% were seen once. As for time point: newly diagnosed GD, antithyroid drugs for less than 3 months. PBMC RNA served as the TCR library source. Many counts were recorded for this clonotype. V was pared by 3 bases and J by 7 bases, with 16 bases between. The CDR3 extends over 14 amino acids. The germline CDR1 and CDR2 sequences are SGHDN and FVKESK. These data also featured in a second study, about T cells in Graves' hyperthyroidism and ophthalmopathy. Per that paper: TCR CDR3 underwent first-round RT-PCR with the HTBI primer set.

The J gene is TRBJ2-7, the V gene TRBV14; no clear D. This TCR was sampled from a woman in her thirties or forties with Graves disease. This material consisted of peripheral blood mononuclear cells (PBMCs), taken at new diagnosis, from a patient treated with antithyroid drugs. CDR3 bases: TGTGCCAGCAGCCATGTGCCCGTCCCTTGGGAGCAGTACTTC. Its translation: CASSHVPVPWEQYF.